Following are 9 T cell receptor beta chains from one sample sequenced in a study of a mutant IDH1 vaccine in newly diagnosed glioma. Antigens for these TCRs are unknown. Clones were read by immunoSEQ multiplex PCR, and TCRdb kept only the in-frame ones, dropping some. This table holds 40,000 to 60,000 clones, around four fifths found once. The time point: week 5, during vaccination. Every vaccination contained 300 ug of the mutant IDH1 20-mer peptide and was paired with topical imiquimod. The sample was PBMCs, taken from a glioma patient whose treatment included an IDH1 peptide vaccine. These receptors were obtained from a middle-aged woman with glioma.

The V gene is TRBV13, the J gene TRBJ2-5, with 7 bases aligning to TRBD1. This CDR3 has 15 amino acids. CDR1 is PRHDT, CDR2 FYEKMQ, per germline (reference sequence). Germline trimming cut 0 bases from V and 4 bases from J; bases unmatched to any gene: 5. For the CDR3, the DNA is TGTGCCAGCAGCTTAGGCCGGGACAGACTAGAGACCCAGTACTTC. Translated, it gives CASSLGRDRLETQYF.

The CDR3, as DNA: TGTGCCACCAGCAGAGATTACCAGGGCCGAGAAAAACTGTTTTTT. Amino acids: CATSRDYQGREKLFF. This rearrangement joins TRBV15 to TRBJ1-4, with a tentative D call TRBD1 (5 bases). CDR1 and CDR2 (germline): LNHNV, YYDKDF (reference sequence). The CDR3 is 15 amino acids. Between the trimmed V and J ends, which lost 0 bases and 8 bases, there was a span of 13 bases.

The CDR3 sequence: CASSEGTGRGETQYF. The DNA for the CDR3 is TGTGCCAGCAGTGAGGGGACGGGTCGAGGGGAGACCCAGTACTTC. The chain uses TRBV2 and TRBJ2-5; the D gene could be TRBD1 or TRBD2 (5 bases each). This CDR3 comprises 15 residues. In germline, CDR1 is SNHLY, CDR2 FYNNEI. With 3 bases removed from V and 5 bases from J, the gap between germline ends came to 16 bases.

This clone was counted a few times. This sequence joins TRBV7-9 and TRBJ1-4, with D unresolved. The V gene lost 8 bases and the J gene lost 8 bases, with 15 bases spanning the gap. Germline V gene lookup returns CDR1 SEHNR and CDR2 FQNEAQ (reference sequence). This CDR3 has 13 residues. The CDR3 reads CASRESSKEKLFF. CDR3 DNA sequence: TGTGCCAGCCGGGAGTCAAGTAAGGAAAAACTGTTTTTT.

This chain joins TRBV5-1 and TRBJ2-1; weak D call: TRBD2 (6 bases). Between the trimmed V and J ends, which lost 0 bases and 10 bases, there was a span of 11 bases. The CDR3 sequence is 13 residues long. Germline CDR1 and CDR2: SGHRS and YFSETQ. This chain's CDR3 is CASSLALRGEQFF. CDR3 coding DNA: TGCGCCAGCAGCTTGGCGCTCCGGGGGGAGCAGTTCTTC.

As concerns this clone: The DNA is left out, because the CDR3 cannot be placed on it with certainty; the CDR3 is given as TCRdb lists it. The chain has TRBV5-6 and TRBJ2-7; the D segment call TRBD1 is taken from the table without a DNA check. Germline lookup yields CDR1 SGHDT and CDR2 YYEEEE. The CDR3 totals 14 residues, both ends included. The CDR3 sequence: CASSFGPGMGEQYF.

The chain uses TRBV15 and TRBJ1-2, with 8 bases fitting TRBD1. From germline, CDR1 is LNHNV and CDR2 YYDKDF (reference sequence). Trimming cost V 3 bases and J 4 bases; bases outside gene matches: 4. This CDR3 is 14 amino acids long. The CDR3 spells CATSSVQGGYGYTF. The DNA for the CDR3 is TGTGCCACCAGCAGCGTACAGGGGGGCTATGGCTACACCTTC.

The chain recombines TRBV5-4 with TRBJ1-1, with 9 bases fitting TRBD1. This CDR3 region has 15 residues. Germline V gene data show CDR1 as SGHNT and CDR2 as YYREEE (reference sequence). Trimming cost V 0 bases and J 3 bases; bases outside gene matches: 3. The CDR3 DNA follows: TGTGCCAGCAGCTTGGAGACAGGGGGTTACACTGAAGCTTTCTTT. Protein sequence: CASSLETGGYTEAFF.

The genes are TRBV6-1 and TRBJ1-2; D is unclear. Deletions cut 2 bases from V and 4 bases from J, with 11 bases between. The CDR3 is 14 amino acids. The germline V gene has CDR1 MNHNS and CDR2 SASEGT. CDR3 nucleotide sequence: TGTGCCAGCAGTGAACCCCGTGGGGTCTATGGCTACACCTTC. It yields the protein CASSEPRGVYGYTF.